This T cell receptor beta chain was identified in a study of T cells in Graves' hyperthyroidism and ophthalmopathy (dated by TCRdb to between 2017 and 2020). About the investigation overall: Peripheral blood samples were taken at the time of initial diagnosis, prior to any treatment. Once sampling was done, hyperthyroidism patients were given methimazole at a starting dose of 30 mg daily, whereas ophthalmopathy patients were given high-dose intravenous methylprednisolone. For training and testing, the roughly 100 patients in the discovery cohort were randomly divided in a 7:3 ratio. In roughly six Graves' hyperthyroidism patients, the study also compared T-cell repertoires from thyroid tissue with T-cell repertoires from blood. Prospective prediction of ophthalmopathy was tested in an independent validation cohort consisting of 18 to 20 hyperthyroidism patients and 15 or so patients who later progressed to ophthalmopathy. The paper describes TCR Vbeta CDR3 sequencing of 120 to 150 peripheral blood samples, made up of about 41 ophthalmopathy patients, roughly 75 hyperthyroidism patients and roughly 17 progressor patients. A discovery cohort of about a hundred patients, roughly 45 with Graves' ophthalmopathy and roughly 59 with stable Graves' hyperthyroidism, was used to find distinguishing TCR V-J signatures.

The research as a whole found: No statistical method was used to fix the sample size in advance, and group allocation was not hidden from the investigators. Ophthalmopathy was separated from stable hyperthyroidism by a 13 V-J signature model, with approximately 90% sensitivity and about 81% specificity obtained in cross-validation and 80%/75% obtained in testing. Most expanded thyroid clonotypes (frequency above 0.001) were also detected in blood, suggesting blood repertoires may reflect thyroid immune responses. In validation, the model predicted progression to ophthalmopathy a median of approximately 6.3 months before onset, with approximately 70% sensitivity and roughly 73% specificity.

In the ophthalmopathy patients, disease was moderately to severely active, with a Clinical Activity Score of 3 or more, a NOSPECS grade of 4 or more, and a duration of less than 3 months. The study excluded patients with uncontrolled infections, other autoimmune diseases, pregnancy or lactation. Diagnoses were established on the basis of clinical symptoms, serum thyroxine and TRAb, thyroid ultrasound, and orbital computed tomography. PBMCs were isolated from about 9 ml of fresh peripheral blood by Ficoll-Paque density gradient centrifugation. Total RNA was extracted using Trizol reagent, and RNA quality was assessed on an Agilent 2100 Bioanalyzer. This clonotype was seen a few times. What antigen it recognizes has not been identified. Qualities for individual bases were not recorded, and no much larger clone is one base off. Inclusive of the bounding cysteine and phenylalanine, the CDR3 is 14 residues long. The CDR3 DNA has 42 bases and is translated from base 1. CDR1 is given as KGHDR and CDR2 as SFDVKD, both from the germline V gene. V is pared back by 5 bases and J by 4 bases, with 11 bases lying between the germline termini.

TCR beta CDR3 regions were amplified from RNA transcripts. The first round of RT-PCR for the TCR CDR3 was performed with the HTBI primer set and the Qiagen OneStep RT-PCR kit. Libraries were constructed in a second round of multiplex PCR, after which size selection and purification were performed. The libraries were sequenced on an Illumina HiSeq2000 using paired-end 100 bp reads. In the original analysis: Raw data were processed with SOAPnuke, discarding reads with adapters, uncalled bases, mean Phred below 15, or no exact constant-primer or identifier match. High-quality paired reads were merged with COPE v1.2.5, and unique nucleotide sequences were defined as clonotypes. MiTCR v1.1 was used to align the clonotypes against IMGT TRBV, TRBD and TRBJ reference segments. The analysis was restricted to V-J combinations with a frequency above 0.0001, which together covered 98% to 99.2% of the repertoires. The TCS score was defined as the ratio of F50 (clonal expansion) to E x V (chaos), calculated using BLOSUM62-based TCRdist between CDR3 peptides within each V-J. Welch's t-statistics and random forest reduced 514 V-J features to 13, which were used in a naive Bayes classifier (R e1071). Clones were called with MiXCR by TCRdb after fastp trimmed the public reads at Q25, and only in-frame beta chains were retained. Rows are combined by CDR3 protein, so each entry shows the most common genes and DNA. These V and J calls derive from TCRdb rather than the authors' analysis. This sample is represented by a few hundred thousand distinct CDR3 sequences; about a sixth of them were singletons. 15% to 19% of the sample is taken by the ten largest.

The source of this sequence is a woman aged 40 to 50 with Graves' ophthalmopathy. The chain is encoded by TRBV24-1 joined to TRBJ1-5; the D gene lacks a confident call. Sample: blood. The encoded CDR3 is CATSGGSRNQPQHF. The DNA sequence is as follows: TGTGCCACCAGTGGTGGGTCGCGGAATCAGCCCCAGCATTTT.